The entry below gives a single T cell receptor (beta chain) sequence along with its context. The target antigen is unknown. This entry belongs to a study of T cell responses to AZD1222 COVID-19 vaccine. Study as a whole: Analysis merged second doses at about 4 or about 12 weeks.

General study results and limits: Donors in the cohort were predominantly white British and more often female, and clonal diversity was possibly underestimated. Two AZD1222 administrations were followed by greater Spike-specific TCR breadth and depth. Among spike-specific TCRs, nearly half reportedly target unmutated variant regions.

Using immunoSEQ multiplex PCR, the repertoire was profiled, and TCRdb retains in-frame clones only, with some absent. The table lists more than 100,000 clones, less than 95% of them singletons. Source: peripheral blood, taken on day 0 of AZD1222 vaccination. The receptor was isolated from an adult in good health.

CDR3 in DNA: TGTGCCTCCCGTGGTGGGGGCGGGACAGATACGCAGTATTTT. This encodes CASRGGGGTDTQYF. The chain employs TRBV10-3 and TRBJ2-3, with a weak D call TRBD1 (6 bases). The length of the CDR3 is 14 residues. Germline-derived CDR1 and CDR2 are ENHRY and SYGVKD. Trimming removed 11 bases at V and 3 bases at J, with 18 bases between.